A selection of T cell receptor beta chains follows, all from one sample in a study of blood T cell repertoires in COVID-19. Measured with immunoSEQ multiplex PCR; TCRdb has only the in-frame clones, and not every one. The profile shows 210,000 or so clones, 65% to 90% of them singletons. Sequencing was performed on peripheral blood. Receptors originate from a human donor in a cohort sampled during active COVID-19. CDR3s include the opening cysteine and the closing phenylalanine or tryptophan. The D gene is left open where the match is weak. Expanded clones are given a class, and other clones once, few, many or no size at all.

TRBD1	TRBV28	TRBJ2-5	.	TGTGCCAGCAGCCCGACAGGGGCTGAAGAGACCCAGTACTTC	CASSPTGAEETQYF
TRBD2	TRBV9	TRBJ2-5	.	TGTGCCAGCAGCGTAGATAGTAGCGGGGTACAAGAGACCCAGTACTTC	CASSVDSSGVQETQYF
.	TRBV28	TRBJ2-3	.	TGTGCCAGCAGTTTATGGGGGGCCTACCCAGATACGCAGTATTTT	CASSLWGAYPDTQYF
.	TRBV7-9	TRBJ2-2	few	TGTGCCAGCACCCGGGGCACCGGGGAGCTGTTTTTT	CASTRGTGELFF
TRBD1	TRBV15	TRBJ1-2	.	TGTGCCACCAGCAGAGATGGGGACAGTAACTATGGCTACACCTTC	CATSRDGDSNYGYTF
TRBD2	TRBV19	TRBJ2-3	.	TGTGCCAGTAGTCCCACTAGCGGGAGATACGGAGATACGCAGTATTTT	CASSPTSGRYGDTQYF
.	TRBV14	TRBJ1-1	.	TGTGCCAGCAGCCGCCGACAGGTAGGCACTGAAGCTTTCTTT	CASSRRQVGTEAFF
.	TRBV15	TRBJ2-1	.	TGTGCCACCAGCAGAGATAGGGGTGAGCAGTTCTTC	CATSRDRGEQFF
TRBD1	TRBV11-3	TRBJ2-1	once	TGTGCCAGCAGCTTAGAAGGACAGGGAAGGAATGAGCAGTTCTTC	CASSLEGQGRNEQFF
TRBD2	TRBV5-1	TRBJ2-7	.	TGCGCCAGCAGCTGGGGGAGCGGGAGTTACGAGCAGTACTTC	CASSWGSGSYEQYF
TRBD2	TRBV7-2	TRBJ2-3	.	TGTGCCAGCAGCTTAGCTCGGCTAGCGGGAGGAGGGGCAGATACGCAGTATTTT	CASSLARLAGGGADTQYF
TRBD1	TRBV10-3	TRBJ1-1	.	TGTGCCATCAGACCGGGACAGGGGGTGGGGAACACTGAAGCTTTCTTT	CAIRPGQGVGNTEAFF
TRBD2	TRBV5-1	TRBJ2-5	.	TGCGCCAGCAGCTCAATAAAACTAGCGGGAGGGAGGGAGACCCAGTACTTC	CASSSIKLAGGRETQYF
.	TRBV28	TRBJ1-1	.	TGTGCCAGCAGACGGCCTAGGGTGCGGGCTGAAGCTTTCTTT	CASRRPRVRAEAFF
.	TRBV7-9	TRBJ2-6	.	TGTGCCAGCAGCTACACAGGGGCCAACGTCCTGACTTTC	CASSYTGANVLTF
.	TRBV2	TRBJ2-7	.	TGTGCCAGCAGTGCTAACTCCTACGAGCAGTACTTC	CASSANSYEQYF
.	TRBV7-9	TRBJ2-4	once	TGTGCCAGCAGCTTACACGGACAGCGAAACATTCAGTACTTC	CASSLHGQRNIQYF
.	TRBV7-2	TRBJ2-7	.	TGTGCCAGCAGCCCCGGGACTCGACCCCCCGAGCAGTACTTC	CASSPGTRPPEQYF
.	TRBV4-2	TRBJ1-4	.	TGTGCCAGCAGCCAAACTGCGGGGGATTGGTTTGAAAAACTGTTTTTT	CASSQTAGDWFEKLFF
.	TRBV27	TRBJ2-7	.	TGTGCCAGCAGTTTCCGGCGGTACTACGAGCAGTACTTC	CASSFRRYYEQYF
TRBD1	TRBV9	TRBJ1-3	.	TGTGCCAGCAGCACCCACCAGGGGGTAGGAAACACCATATATTTT	CASSTHQGVGNTIYF
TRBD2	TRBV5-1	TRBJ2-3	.	TGCGCCAGCAGCTTGGCCACGACTAGCGGGACCAAGGATTTT	CASSLATTSGTKDF
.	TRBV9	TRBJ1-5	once	TGTGCCAGCAGTAATCTAGACAGCTATCAGCCCCAGCATTTT	CASSNLDSYQPQHF
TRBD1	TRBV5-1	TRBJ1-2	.	TGCGCCAGCAGGGGAAGGACAGGGGATGGCTACACCTTC	CASRGRTGDGYTF
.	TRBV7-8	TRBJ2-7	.	TGTGCCAGCAGCTATAGAAGAGGGTACTCCTACGAGCAGTACTTC	CASSYRRGYSYEQYF
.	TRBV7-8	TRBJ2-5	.	TGTGCCAGCAGTCGCTCAGGTCCCTCAGGAGAGACCCAGTACTTC	CASSRSGPSGETQYF
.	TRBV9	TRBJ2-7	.	TGTGCCAGCAGCGCCGACAGTTCCTACGAGCAGTACTTC	CASSADSSYEQYF
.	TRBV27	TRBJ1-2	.	TGTGCCAGCAGTTTATCGCAGGGGCGCCTGGGTCCTACTGGCTACACCTTC	CASSLSQGRLGPTGYTF
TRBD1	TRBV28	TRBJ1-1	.	TGTGCCAGCAGTATGCTGGACAGGGATGACACTGAAGCTTTCTTT	CASSMLDRDDTEAFF
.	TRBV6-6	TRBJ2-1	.	TGTGCCAGCAGTTACTCCGTAAATGAGCAGTTCTTC	CASSYSVNEQFF
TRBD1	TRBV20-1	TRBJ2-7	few	TGCAGTGCTAGTGTAGCCAGGACAGGGGAGAACGAGCAGTACTTC	CSASVARTGENEQYF
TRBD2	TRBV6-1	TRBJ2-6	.	TGTGCCAGCAGTGCCGGACTAGCGGGGTCCTCTGCATGGGCCAACGTCCTGACTTTC	CASSAGLAGSSAWANVLTF
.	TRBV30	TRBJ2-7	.	TGTGCCTGGGGACATTCCTACGAGCAGTACTTC	CAWGHSYEQYF
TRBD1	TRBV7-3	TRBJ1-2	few	TGTGCCAGCAGCTCGGGACAGGGGAACGGCTACACCTTC	CASSSGQGNGYTF
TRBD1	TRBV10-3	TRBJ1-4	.	TGTGCCATCAGCCCGGGACAGGGGGCAACTAATGAAAAACTGTTTTTT	CAISPGQGATNEKLFF
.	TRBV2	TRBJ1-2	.	TGTGCCAGCAGTGAAGCGCTGCTGGTCGGCACCTTC	CASSEALLVGTF
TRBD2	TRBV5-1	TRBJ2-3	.	TGCGCCAGCACGGCTAGCGGGCTTAGCACAGATACGCAGTATTTT	CASTASGLSTDTQYF
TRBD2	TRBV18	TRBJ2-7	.	TGTGCCAGCTCACCCGGACTAGCGGGAGGGACCGAGCAGTACTTC	CASSPGLAGGTEQYF
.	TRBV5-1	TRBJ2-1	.	TGCGCCAGCAGCTTGGGCAGGGCCCAATACAATGAGCAGTTCTTC	CASSLGRAQYNEQFF
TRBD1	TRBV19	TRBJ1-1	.	TGTGCCAGTAGTTCCGGGGGGACAGGGGAAACTGAAGCTTTCTTT	CASSSGGTGETEAFF
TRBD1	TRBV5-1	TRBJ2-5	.	TGCGCCAGCAGCACGTGGACAGGGGTGGGAGAGACCCAGTACTTC	CASSTWTGVGETQYF
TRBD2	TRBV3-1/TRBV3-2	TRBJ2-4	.	TGTGCCAGCAGCCAAGGTTCTAGCGGGATAGAGGACATTCAGTACTTC	CASSQGSSGIEDIQYF
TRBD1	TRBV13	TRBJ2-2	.	TGTGCCAGCAGATCAACAGGGGGCACCGGGGAGCTGTTTTTT	CASRSTGGTGELFF
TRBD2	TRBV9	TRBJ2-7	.	TGTGCCAGCAGCGTAGAGGGCGGGAGGGCCTACGAGCAGTACTTC	CASSVEGGRAYEQYF
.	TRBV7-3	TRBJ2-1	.	TGTGCCAGCAGCTTAGAGCAGGATGAGCAGTTCTTC	CASSLEQDEQFF
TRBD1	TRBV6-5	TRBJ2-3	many	TGTGCCAGCAGTTACGGGACAGACCCATATACGCAGTATTTT	CASSYGTDPYTQYF
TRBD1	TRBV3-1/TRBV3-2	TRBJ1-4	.	TGTGCCAGCAGCCAAGATCTCGGACAGGGCGTTAGAGAAAAACTGTTTTTT	CASSQDLGQGVREKLFF
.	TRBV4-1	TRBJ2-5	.	TGCGCCAGCAGCCAAAGGGCCCACAGTACGGGGGACGAGACCCAGTACTTC	CASSQRAHSTGDETQYF
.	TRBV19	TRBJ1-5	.	TGTGCCAGTACCTGGGCCCAGGGTCAGCCCCAGCATTTT	CASTWAQGQPQHF
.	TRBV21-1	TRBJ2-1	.	TGTGCCAGCAGCAAGGAATCGGGTTGCTCCTACAATGAGCAGTTCTTC	CASSKESGCSYNEQFF
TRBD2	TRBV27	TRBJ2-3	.	TGTGCCAGCAGGTTAAGGACTAGCAGCACAGATACGCAGTATTTT	CASRLRTSSTDTQYF
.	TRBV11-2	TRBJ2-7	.	TGTGCCAGCGCATTCGTAGGACAGTCCGACTTC	CASAFVGQSDF
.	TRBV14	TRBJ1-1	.	TGTGCCAGCAGCCAAGCACAGGGTGGCACTGAAGCTTTCTTT	CASSQAQGGTEAFF
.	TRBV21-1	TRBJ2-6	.	TGTGCCAGTTACAGGATCTCTGGGGCCAACGTCCTGACTTTC	CASYRISGANVLTF